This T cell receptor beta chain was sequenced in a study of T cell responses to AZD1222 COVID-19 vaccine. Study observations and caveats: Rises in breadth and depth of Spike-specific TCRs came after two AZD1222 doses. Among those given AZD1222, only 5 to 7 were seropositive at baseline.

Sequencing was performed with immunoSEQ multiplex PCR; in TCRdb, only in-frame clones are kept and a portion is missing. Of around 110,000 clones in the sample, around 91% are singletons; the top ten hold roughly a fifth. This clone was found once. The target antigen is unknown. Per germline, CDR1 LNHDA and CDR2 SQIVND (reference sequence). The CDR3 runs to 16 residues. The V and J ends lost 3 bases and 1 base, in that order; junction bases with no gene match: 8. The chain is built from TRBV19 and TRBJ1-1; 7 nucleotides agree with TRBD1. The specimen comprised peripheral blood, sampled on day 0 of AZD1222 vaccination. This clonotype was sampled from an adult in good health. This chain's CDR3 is CASSISPGQTNTEAFF. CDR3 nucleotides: TGTGCCAGTAGTATTTCACCGGGACAGACGAACACTGAAGCTTTCTTT.